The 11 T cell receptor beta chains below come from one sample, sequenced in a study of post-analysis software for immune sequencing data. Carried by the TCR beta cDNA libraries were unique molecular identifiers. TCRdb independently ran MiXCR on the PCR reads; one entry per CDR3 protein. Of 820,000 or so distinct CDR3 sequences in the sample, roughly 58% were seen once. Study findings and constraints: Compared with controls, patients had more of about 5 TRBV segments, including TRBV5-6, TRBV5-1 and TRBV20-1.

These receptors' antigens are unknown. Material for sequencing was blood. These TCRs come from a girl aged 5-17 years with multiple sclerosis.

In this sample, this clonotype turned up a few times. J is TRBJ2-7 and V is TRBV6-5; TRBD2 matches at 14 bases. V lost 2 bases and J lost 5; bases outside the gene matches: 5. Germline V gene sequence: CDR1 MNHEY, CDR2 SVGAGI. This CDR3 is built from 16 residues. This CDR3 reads CASSYTGLAGAHEQYF. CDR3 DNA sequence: TGTGCCAGCAGTTACACGGGACTAGCGGGAGCCCACGAGCAGTACTTC.

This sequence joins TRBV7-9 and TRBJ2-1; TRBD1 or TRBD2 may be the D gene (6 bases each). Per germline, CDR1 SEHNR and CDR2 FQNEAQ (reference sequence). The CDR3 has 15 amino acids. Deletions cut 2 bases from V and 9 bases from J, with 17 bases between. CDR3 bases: TGTGCCAGCAGCTTATTCGAGGGGGTGGAGGGTGAGCAGTTCTTC. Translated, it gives CASSLFEGVEGEQFF.

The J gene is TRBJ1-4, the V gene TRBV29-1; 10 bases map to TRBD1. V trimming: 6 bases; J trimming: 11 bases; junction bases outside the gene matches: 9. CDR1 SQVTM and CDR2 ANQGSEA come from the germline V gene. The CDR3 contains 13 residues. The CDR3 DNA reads TGCAGCGTGGTGACAGGGGGCGCGAGGAAACTGTTTTTT. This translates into CSVVTGGARKLFF. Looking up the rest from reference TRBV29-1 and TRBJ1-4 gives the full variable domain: SAVISQKPSRDICQRGTSLTIQCQVDSQVTMMFWYRQQPGQSLTLIATANQGSEATYESGFVIDKFPISRPNLTFSTLTVSNMSPEDSSIYLCSVVTGGARKLFFGSGTQLSVL.

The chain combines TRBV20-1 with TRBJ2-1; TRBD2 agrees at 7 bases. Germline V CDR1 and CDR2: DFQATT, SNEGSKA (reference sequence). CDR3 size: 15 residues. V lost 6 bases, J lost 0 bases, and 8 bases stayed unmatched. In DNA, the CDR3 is TGCAGTGCCCTTCCAGCGGGGTCCTCCTACAATGAGCAGTTCTTC. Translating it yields CSALPAGSSYNEQFF.

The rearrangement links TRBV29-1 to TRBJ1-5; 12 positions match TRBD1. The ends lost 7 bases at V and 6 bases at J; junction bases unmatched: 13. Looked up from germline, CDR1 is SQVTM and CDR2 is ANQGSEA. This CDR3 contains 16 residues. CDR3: CSAIILGTGGGQPQHF. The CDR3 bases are TGCAGCGCCATTATACTCGGGACAGGGGGCGGTCAGCCCCAGCATTTT.

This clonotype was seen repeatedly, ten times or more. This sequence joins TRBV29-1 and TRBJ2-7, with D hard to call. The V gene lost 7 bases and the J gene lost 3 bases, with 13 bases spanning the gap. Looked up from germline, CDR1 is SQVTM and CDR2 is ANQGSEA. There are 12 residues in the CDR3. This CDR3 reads CSAMTVHYEQYF. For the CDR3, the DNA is TGCAGCGCCATGACTGTACACTACGAGCAGTACTTC.

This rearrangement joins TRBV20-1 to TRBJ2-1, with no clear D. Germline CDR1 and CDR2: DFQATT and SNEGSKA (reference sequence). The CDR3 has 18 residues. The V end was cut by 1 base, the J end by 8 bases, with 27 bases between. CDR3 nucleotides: TGCAGTGCTAGAGTTGGTCTACTATCCTTCTCTGGTGGCGATGAGCAGTTCTTC. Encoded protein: CSARVGLLSFSGGDEQFF.

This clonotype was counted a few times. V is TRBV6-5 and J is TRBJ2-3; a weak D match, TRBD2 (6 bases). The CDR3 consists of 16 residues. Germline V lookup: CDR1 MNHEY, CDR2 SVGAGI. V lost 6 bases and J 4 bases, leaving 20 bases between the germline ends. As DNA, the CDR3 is TGTGCCAGCAGCCCCGGGACTGGACCAGGCCCAGATACGCAGTATTTT. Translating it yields CASSPGTGPGPDTQYF.

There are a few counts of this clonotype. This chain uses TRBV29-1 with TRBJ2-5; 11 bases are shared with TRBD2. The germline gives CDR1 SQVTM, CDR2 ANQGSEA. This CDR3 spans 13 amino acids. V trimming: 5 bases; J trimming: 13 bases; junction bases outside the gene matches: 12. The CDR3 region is CSVLTSGGPPPYF. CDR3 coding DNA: TGCAGCGTTCTTACTAGCGGGGGTCCCCCTCCGTACTTC.

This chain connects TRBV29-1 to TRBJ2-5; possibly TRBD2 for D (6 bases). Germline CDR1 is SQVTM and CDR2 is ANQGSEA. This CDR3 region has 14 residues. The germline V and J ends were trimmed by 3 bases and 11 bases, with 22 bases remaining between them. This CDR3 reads CSVEGLGGGDGQYF. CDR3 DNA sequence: TGCAGCGTTGAGGGCTTGGGAGGAGGGGATGGGCAGTACTTC.

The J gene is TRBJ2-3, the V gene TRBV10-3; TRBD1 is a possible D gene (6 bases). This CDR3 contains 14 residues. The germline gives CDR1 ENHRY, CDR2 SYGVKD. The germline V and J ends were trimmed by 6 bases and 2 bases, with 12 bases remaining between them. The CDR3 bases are TGTGCCATCAGGGACCAGGGGTTCACAGATACGCAGTATTTT. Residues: CAIRDQGFTDTQYF.